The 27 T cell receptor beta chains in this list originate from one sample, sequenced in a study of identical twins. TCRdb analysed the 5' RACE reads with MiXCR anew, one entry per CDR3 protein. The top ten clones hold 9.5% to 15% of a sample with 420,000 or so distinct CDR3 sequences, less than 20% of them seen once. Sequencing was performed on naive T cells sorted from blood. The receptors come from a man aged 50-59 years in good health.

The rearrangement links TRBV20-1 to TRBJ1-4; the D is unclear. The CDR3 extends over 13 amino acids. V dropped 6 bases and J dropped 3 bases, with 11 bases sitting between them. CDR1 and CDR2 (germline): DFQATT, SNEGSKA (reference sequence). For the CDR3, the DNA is TGCAGTGCCAGGACCGAGGCTAATGAAAAACTGTTTTTT. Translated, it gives CSARTEANEKLFF.

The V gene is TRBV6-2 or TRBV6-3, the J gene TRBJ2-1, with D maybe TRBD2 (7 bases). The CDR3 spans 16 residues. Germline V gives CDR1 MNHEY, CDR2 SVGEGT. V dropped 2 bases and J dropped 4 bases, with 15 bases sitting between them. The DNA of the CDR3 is TGTGCCAGCAGTTACCTAGGGGGGACTAAGTACAATGAGCAGTTCTTC. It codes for CASSYLGGTKYNEQFF.

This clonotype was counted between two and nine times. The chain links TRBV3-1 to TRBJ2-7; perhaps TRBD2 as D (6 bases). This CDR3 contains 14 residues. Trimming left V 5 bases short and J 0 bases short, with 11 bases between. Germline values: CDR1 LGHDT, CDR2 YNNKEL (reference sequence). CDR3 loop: CASSTGLHSYEQYF. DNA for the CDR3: TGTGCCAGCAGCACGGGACTGCACTCCTACGAGCAGTACTTC.

The CDR3 DNA follows: TGTGCCAGCAGTTTGGAAACTAGCGGGAGTCGAAGGCCCACAGATACGCAGTATTTT. Translated: CASSLETSGSRRPTDTQYF. V gene TRBV28 combines with J gene TRBJ2-3, with 11 bases that match TRBD2. Looked up from germline, CDR1 is MDHEN and CDR2 is SYDVKM. The CDR3 extends over 19 amino acids. V dropped 3 bases and J dropped 2; count of bases not matched to a gene: 13.

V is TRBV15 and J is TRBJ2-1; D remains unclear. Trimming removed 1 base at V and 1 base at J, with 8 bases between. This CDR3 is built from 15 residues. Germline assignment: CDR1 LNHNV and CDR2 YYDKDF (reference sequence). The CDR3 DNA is TGTGCCACCAGCAGAGGTAGTGGTTCCTACAATGAGCAGTTCTTC. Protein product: CATSRGSGSYNEQFF.

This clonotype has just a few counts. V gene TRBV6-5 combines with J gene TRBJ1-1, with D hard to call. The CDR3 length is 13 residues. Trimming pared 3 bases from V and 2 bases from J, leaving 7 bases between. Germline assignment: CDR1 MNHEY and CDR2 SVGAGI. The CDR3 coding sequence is TGTGCCAGCAGTTATACGGTTAACACTGAAGCTTTCTTT. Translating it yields CASSYTVNTEAFF.

CDR3 in DNA: TGCGCCAGCAGCCAATTCACCTCTGAGACCCAGTACTTC. This translates into CASSQFTSETQYF. The V gene is TRBV4-3, the J gene TRBJ2-5; D gene uncertain. Trimming took off 2 bases at V and 5 bases at J, with 9 bases between the two ends. The germline CDR1 and CDR2 sequences are LGHNA and YSLEER. This CDR3 is built from 13 residues.

CDR3 nucleotides: TGTGCCAGCAGCGTAGATCGGGGGGCTCAAGAGACCCAGTACTTC. Residues: CASSVDRGAQETQYF. The chain combines TRBV9 with TRBJ2-5, with TRBD2 as a possible D gene (7 bases). V lost 0 bases to trimming and J lost 2 bases, with 11 bases between them. The CDR3 totals 15 residues. The germline gives CDR1 SGDLS, CDR2 YYNGEE. Supplemented by reference TRBV9 and TRBJ2-5, the full variable domain reads DSGVTQTPKHLITATGQRVTLRCSPRSGDLSVYWYQQSLDQGLQFLIQYYNGEERAKGNILERFSAQQFPDLHSELNLSSLELGDSALYFCASSVDRGAQETQYFGPGTRLLVL.

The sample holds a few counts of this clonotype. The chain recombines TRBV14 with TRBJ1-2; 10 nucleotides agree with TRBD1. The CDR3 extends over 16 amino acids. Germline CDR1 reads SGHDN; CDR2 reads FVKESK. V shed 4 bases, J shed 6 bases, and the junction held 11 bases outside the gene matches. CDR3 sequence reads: CASSPHLGQGTDGYTF. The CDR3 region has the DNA TGTGCCAGCAGCCCCCACTTGGGACAGGGGACGGATGGCTACACCTTC.

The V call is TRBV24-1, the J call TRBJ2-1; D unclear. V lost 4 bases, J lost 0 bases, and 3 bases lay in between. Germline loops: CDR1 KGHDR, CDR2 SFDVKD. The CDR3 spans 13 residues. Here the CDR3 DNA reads TGTGCCACCAGTGACAGCTCCTACAATGAGCAGTTCTTC. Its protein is CATSDSSYNEQFF.

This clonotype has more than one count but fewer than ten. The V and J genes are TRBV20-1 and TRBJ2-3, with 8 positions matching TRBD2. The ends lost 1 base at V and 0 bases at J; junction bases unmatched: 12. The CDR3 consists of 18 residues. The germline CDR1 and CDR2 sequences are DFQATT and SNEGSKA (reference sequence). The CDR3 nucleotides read TGCAGTGCTAGAGGGGGTGGGCTAGCGGGCTCTAGCACAGATACGCAGTATTTT. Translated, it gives CSARGGGLAGSSTDTQYF.

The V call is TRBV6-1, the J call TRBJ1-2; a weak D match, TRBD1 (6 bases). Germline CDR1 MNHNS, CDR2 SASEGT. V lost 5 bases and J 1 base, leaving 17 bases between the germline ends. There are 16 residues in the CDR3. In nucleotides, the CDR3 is TGTGCCAGCAGTAGACAGGACGGAGGAGTTAACTATGGCTACACCTTC. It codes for CASSRQDGGVNYGYTF.

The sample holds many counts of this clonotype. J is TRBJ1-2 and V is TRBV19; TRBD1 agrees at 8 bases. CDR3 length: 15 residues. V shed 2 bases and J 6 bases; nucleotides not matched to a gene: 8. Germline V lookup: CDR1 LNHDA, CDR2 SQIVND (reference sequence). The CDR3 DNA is TGTGCCAGTAGTATATATGCGGAGACAGGGGATGGCTACACCTTC. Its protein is CASSIYAETGDGYTF.

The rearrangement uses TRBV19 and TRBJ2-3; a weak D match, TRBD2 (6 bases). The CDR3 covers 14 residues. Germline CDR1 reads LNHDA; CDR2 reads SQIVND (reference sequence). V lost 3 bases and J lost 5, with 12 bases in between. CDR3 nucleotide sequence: TGTGCCAGTAGTATCTTGCGGGATAGAGATACGCAGTATTTT. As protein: CASSILRDRDTQYF.

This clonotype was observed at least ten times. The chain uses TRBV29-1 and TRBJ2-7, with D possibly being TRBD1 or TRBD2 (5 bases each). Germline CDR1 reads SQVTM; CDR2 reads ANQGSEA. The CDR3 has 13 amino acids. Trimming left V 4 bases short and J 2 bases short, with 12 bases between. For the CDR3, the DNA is TGCAGCGTTGGGGGGACGGAGACCTACGAGCAGTACTTC. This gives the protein CSVGGTETYEQYF.

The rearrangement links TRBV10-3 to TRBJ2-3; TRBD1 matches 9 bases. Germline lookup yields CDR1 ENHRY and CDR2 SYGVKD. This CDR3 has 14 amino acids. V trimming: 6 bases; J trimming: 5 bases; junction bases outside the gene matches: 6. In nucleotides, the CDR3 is TGTGCCATCAGCCCGGGACAGGGCGTAGATACGCAGTATTTT. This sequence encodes CAISPGQGVDTQYF.

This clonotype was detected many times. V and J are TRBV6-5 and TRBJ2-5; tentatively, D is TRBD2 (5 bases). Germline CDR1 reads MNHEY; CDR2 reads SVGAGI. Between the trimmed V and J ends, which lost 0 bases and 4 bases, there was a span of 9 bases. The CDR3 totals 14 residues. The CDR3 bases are TGTGCCAGCAGTTACTCAAGCACTAGAGAGACCCAGTACTTC. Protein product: CASSYSSTRETQYF.

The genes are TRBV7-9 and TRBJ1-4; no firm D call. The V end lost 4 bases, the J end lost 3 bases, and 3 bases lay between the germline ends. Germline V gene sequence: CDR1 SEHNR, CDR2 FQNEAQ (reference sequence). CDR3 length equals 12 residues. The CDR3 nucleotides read TGTGCCAGCAGCTCCCCTAATGAAAAACTGTTTTTT. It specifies CASSSPNEKLFF.

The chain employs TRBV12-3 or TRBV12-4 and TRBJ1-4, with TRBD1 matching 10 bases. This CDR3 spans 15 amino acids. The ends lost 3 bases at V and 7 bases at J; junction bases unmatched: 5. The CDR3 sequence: CASSFAGTGVEKLFF. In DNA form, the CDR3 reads TGTGCCAGCAGTTTTGCTGGGACAGGGGTTGAAAAACTGTTTTTT.

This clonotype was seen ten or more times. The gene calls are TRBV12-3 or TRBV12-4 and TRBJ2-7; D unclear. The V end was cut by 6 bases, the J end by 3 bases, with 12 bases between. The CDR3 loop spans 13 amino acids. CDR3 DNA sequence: TGTGCCAGCAGCTGGACCGTCAGCTACGAGCAGTACTTC. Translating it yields CASSWTVSYEQYF.

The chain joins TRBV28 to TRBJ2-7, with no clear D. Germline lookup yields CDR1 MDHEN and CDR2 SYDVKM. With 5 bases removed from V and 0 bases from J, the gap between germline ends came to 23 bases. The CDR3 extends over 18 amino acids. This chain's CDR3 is CASSSSSIRSLSSYEQYF. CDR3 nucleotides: TGTGCCAGCAGTAGTTCCTCCATCAGGAGCCTTAGCTCCTACGAGCAGTACTTC.

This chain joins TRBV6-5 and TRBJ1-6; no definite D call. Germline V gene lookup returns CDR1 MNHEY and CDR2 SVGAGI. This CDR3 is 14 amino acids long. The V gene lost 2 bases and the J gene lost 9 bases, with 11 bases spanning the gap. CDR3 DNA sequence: TGTGCCAGCAGTTACGGAAGCGGGCTTTCACCCCTCCACTTT. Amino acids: CASSYGSGLSPLHF.

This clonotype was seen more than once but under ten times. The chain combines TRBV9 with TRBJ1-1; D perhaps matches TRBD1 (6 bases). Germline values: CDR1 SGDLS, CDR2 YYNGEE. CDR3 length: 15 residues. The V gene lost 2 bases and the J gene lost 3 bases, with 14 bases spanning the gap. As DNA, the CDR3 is TGTGCCAGCAGCGTTGACAGGTTTTTGGACACTGAAGCTTTCTTT. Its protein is CASSVDRFLDTEAFF.

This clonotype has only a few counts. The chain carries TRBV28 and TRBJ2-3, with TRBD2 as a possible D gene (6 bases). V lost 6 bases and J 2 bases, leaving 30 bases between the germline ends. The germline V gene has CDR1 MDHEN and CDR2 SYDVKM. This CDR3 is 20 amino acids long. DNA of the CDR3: TGTGCCAGCAGCTTTCTCTGGACCACGGGGGAGTCTGGAGCCACAGATACGCAGTATTTT. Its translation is CASSFLWTTGESGATDTQYF. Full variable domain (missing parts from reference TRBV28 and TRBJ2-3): DVKVTQSSRYLVKRTGEKVFLECVQDMDHENMFWYRQDPGLGLRLIYFSYDVKMKEKGDIPEGYSVSREKKERFSLILESASTNQTSMYLCASSFLWTTGESGATDTQYFGPGTRLTVL.

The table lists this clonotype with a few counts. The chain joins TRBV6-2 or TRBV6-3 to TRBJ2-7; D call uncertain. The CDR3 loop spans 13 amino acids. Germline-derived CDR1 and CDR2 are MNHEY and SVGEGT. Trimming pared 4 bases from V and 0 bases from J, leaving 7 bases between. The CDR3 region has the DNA TGTGCCAGCAGTTCCCCGGTCTCCTACGAGCAGTACTTC. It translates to CASSSPVSYEQYF.

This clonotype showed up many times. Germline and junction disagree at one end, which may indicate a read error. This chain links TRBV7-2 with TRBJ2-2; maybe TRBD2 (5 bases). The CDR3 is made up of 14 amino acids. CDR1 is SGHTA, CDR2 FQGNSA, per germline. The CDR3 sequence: CASSLARNTGELFF. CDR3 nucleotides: TGTGCCAGCAGTTTAGCGCGAAACACCGGGGAGCTGTTTTTT.

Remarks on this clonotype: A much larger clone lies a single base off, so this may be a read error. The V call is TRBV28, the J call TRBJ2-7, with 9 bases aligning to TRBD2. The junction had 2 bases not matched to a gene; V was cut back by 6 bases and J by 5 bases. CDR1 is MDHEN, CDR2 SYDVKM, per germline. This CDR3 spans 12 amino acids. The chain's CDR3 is CASRSSGNEQYF. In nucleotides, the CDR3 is TGTGCCAGCAGATCTAGCGGGAACGAGCAGTACTTC.